The 25 T cell receptor beta chains listed next were all sequenced from one sample in a study of identical twins. TCRdb independently ran MiXCR on the 5' RACE reads; one entry per CDR3 protein. The table has around 1.7 million distinct CDR3 sequences, about 30% seen once. Sequenced input: cord blood. These receptors all come from a newborn girl in good health.

This chain's CDR3 is CASSHYYGGTESGQFF. In DNA form, the CDR3 reads TGTGCCAGCAGCCACTATTACGGGGGAACCGAATCTGGGCAGTTCTTC. V usage is TRBV3-1 and J usage is TRBJ2-1; a weak D match, TRBD2 (6 bases). CDR1 is LGHDT, CDR2 YNNKEL, per germline (reference sequence). The CDR3 has 16 residues. V was clipped by 3 bases and J by 12 bases, with 24 bases between them.

V and J are TRBV4-1 and TRBJ2-7; unclear D gene. CDR1 is MGHRA and CDR2 is YSYEKL in the germline V gene. The V end was cut by 1 base, the J end by 7 bases, with 23 bases between. This CDR3 contains 17 residues. In DNA, the CDR3 is TGCGCCAGCAGCCAAGGCTTGAGCTACTACTCCTACAATGAGCAGTACTTC. Residues: CASSQGLSYYSYNEQYF.

The V and J genes are TRBV7-2 and TRBJ2-5, with D possibly TRBD1 on 5 matching bases. The better agreement between TRBJ2-7 and the DNA end casts doubt on the J call. The CDR3 extends over 14 amino acids. Germline loops: CDR1 SGHTA, CDR2 FQGNSA. The DNA of the CDR3 is TGTGCCAGCAGCTTGGCAGGGAAGACCTACGAGCAGTACTTC. Its protein is CASSLAGKTYEQYF.

The chain uses TRBV2 and TRBJ2-1, with 9 positions matching TRBD1. This CDR3 contains 15 residues. From germline, CDR1 is SNHLY and CDR2 FYNNEI. V shed 1 base, J shed 7 bases, and the junction held 5 bases outside the gene matches. CDR3 coding DNA: TGTGCCAGCAGTGAAGACAGGGGGCGCATGAATGAGCAGTTCTTC. Its translation: CASSEDRGRMNEQFF.

The J gene is TRBJ2-7, the V gene TRBV2; D possibly corresponds to TRBD2 (6 bases). The CDR3 covers 12 residues. CDR1 and CDR2 from the germline V gene are SNHLY and FYNNEI. Between the trimmed V and J ends, which lost 10 bases and 10 bases, there was a span of 20 bases. The CDR3: CAIRRGDRAQYF. Here the CDR3 DNA reads TGTGCCATCCGGCGGGGTGATAGGGCCCAGTACTTC.

This clonotype appeared many times. The chain uses TRBV4-2 and TRBJ2-1, with 11 bases lining up with TRBD2. The CDR3 covers 17 residues. With V trimmed by 0 bases and J by 6 bases, 7 bases remained unmatched. Germline CDR1 and CDR2: LGHNA and YNFKEQ. The CDR3 spells CASSQDPLAGVFNEQFF. In DNA, the CDR3 is TGTGCCAGCAGCCAAGACCCACTAGCGGGAGTTTTCAATGAGCAGTTCTTC.

The V call is TRBV12-3 or TRBV12-4, the J call TRBJ1-4; 9 nucleotides line up with TRBD1. The CDR3 is made up of 18 amino acids. V shed 3 bases, J shed 0 bases, and the junction held 8 bases outside the gene matches. CDR3 DNA sequence: TGTGCCAGCAGTTTCGATGGTACAGGGGGCGCAACTAATGAAAAACTGTTTTTT. Translated: CASSFDGTGGATNEKLFF.

The chain employs TRBV20-1 and TRBJ1-1; TRBD1 agrees at 7 bases. There are 15 residues in the CDR3. The V gene's germline CDR1 is DFQATT and CDR2 SNEGSKA (reference sequence). J was trimmed by 6 bases and V by 3 bases; bases with no gene match: 13. CDR3: CSASRDSLTKPEAFF. CDR3 DNA: TGCAGTGCTAGCCGGGACAGCCTCACAAAACCTGAAGCTTTCTTT.

The sample holds many counts of this clonotype. This chain connects TRBV7-9 to TRBJ1-4, with D tentatively TRBD1 (6 bases). The CDR3 has 12 amino acids. V lost 5 bases to trimming and J lost 10 bases, with 11 bases between them. Looked up from germline, CDR1 is SEHNR and CDR2 is FQNEAQ (reference sequence). The CDR3 spells CASSLGGRKLFF. Here the CDR3 DNA reads TGTGCCAGCAGCCTAGGGGGAAGAAAACTGTTTTTT.

This clonotype was detected ten times or more. The rearrangement joins TRBV4-2 to TRBJ2-1; 9 nucleotides align to TRBD2. CDR1 is LGHNA, CDR2 YNFKEQ, per germline. The CDR3 contains 16 residues. The J segment lost 0 bases and the V segment lost 0 bases, leaving 0 bases of the junction unmatched. The CDR3 DNA sequence: TGTGCCAGCAGCCAAGAAGCGGGGGGCTCCTACAATGAGCAGTTCTTC. Amino acid sequence: CASSQEAGGSYNEQFF.

This clonotype was seen a few times. This chain uses TRBV28 with TRBJ1-2; D unresolved. V lost 6 bases and J 8 bases, leaving 25 bases between the germline ends. Germline CDR1 and CDR2: MDHEN and SYDVKM. The CDR3 is 16 amino acids. CDR3 amino acids: CASSFPRRLAVRGYTF. DNA of the CDR3: TGTGCCAGCAGCTTCCCTCGACGGTTAGCCGTAAGGGGCTACACCTTC.

This sequence joins TRBV3-1 and TRBJ1-2, with D possibly being TRBD1 (6 bases). The CDR3 has 14 amino acids. Trimming left V 0 bases short and J 8 bases short, with 13 bases between. Germline V gives CDR1 LGHDT, CDR2 YNNKEL (reference sequence). This CDR3 reads CASSQDLGGGGYTF. CDR3 DNA sequence: TGTGCCAGCAGCCAAGATCTGGGAGGGGGGGGCTACACCTTC.

This chain's CDR3 is CASSLFAAIQETQYF. CDR3 DNA sequence: TGTGCCAGCAGTTTATTTGCAGCTATACAAGAGACCCAGTACTTC. This chain joins TRBV28 and TRBJ2-5; D is unresolved. Trimming took off 1 base at V and 2 bases at J, with 11 bases between the two ends. Germline V lookup: CDR1 MDHEN, CDR2 SYDVKM. The CDR3 totals 15 residues.

The chain combines TRBV20-1 with TRBJ2-3; no clear D. CDR1 and CDR2 from the germline V gene are DFQATT and SNEGSKA (reference sequence). The CDR3 runs to 13 residues. The V gene lost 0 bases and the J gene lost 3 bases, with 7 bases spanning the gap. The CDR3 DNA reads TGCAGTGCTAGAGATTCCAAGACAGATACGCAGTATTTT. This sequence encodes CSARDSKTDTQYF.

The table lists this clonotype with many counts. Sequence at one end of the junction differs from germline and may be a read error. The V and J genes are TRBV12-3 or TRBV12-4 and TRBJ2-1; TRBD1 matches 11 bases. The J call may be incorrect, as the DNA end agrees better with TRBJ2-7. This CDR3 comprises 15 residues. The chain's CDR3 is CASSLGQGAYNEQYF. The CDR3 DNA reads as TGTGCCAGCAGCTTAGGACAGGGGGCTTACAATGAGCAGTACTTC.

This clonotype showed up just a few times. The chain combines TRBV20-1 with TRBJ1-2, with TRBD1 matching 7 bases. The CDR3 runs to 13 residues. V shed 4 bases and J 4 bases; nucleotides not matched to a gene: 6. The V gene's germline CDR1 is DFQATT and CDR2 SNEGSKA (reference sequence). Written as DNA, the CDR3 is TGCAGTGCTACGACAGGGTCGGGCTATGGCTACACCTTC. It specifies CSATTGSGYGYTF.

Comment on this clonotype: It may be a read error: a sequence one base away is much more abundant. The rearrangement joins TRBV10-3 to TRBJ2-1, with TRBD2 matching over 13 bases. The CDR3 extends over 19 amino acids. V lost 2 bases to trimming and J lost 4 bases; unmatched junction nucleotides: 11. Germline values: CDR1 ENHRY, CDR2 SYGVKD. The CDR3 sequence is CAISERRTGTSGAYNEQFF. The CDR3 region has the DNA TGTGCCATCAGTGAGCGCCGAACCGGGACTAGCGGGGCGTACAATGAGCAGTTCTTC.

The V gene is TRBV10-2, the J gene TRBJ2-1; D not resolved. Per germline, CDR1 WSHSY and CDR2 SAAADI. The CDR3 loop spans 15 amino acids. Trimming removed 3 bases from V and 7 bases from J, with 16 bases in between. Written as DNA, the CDR3 is TGCGCCAGCAGTGAAGGCAGCCCTACACAAAATGAGCAGTTCTTC. This codes for CASSEGSPTQNEQFF.

The chain employs TRBV4-1 and TRBJ1-3; tentatively, D is TRBD1 (6 bases). The CDR3 totals 17 residues. V was cut by 1 base and J by 0 bases, with 13 bases left in between. Germline V gene sequence: CDR1 MGHRA, CDR2 YSYEKL. CDR3 region: CASSQAQTGPSGNTIYF. In nucleotides, the CDR3 is TGCGCCAGCAGCCAAGCTCAGACAGGCCCCTCTGGAAACACCATATATTTT.

The rearrangement links TRBV6-5 to TRBJ2-7; D gene uncertain. Germline loops: CDR1 MNHEY, CDR2 SVGAGI. This CDR3 region has 11 residues. Trimming left V 10 bases short and J 3 bases short, with 10 bases between. In nucleotides, the CDR3 is TGTGCCACCGCCCCTATCTACGAGCAGTACTTC. Protein: CATAPIYEQYF.

The chain employs TRBV12-3 or TRBV12-4 and TRBJ1-3, with 10 nucleotides matching TRBD1. Trimming took 5 bases from V and 4 from J; bases not matched to a gene: 8. The CDR3 is 16 amino acids. The CDR3 protein is CASSPRQGASGNTIYF. The DNA of the CDR3 is TGTGCCAGCAGTCCCAGACAGGGGGCTTCCGGAAACACCATATATTTT.

The table lists this clonotype with a few counts. This rearrangement joins TRBV20-1 to TRBJ1-5, with 7 nucleotides matching TRBD1. J gave up 3 bases and V 0 bases, and 11 bases lay outside the gene matches. The CDR3 runs to 17 residues. Per the germline V gene, CDR1 is DFQATT and CDR2 is SNEGSKA (reference sequence). The CDR3 reads CSARDQMTGPYNQPQHF. The CDR3 bases are TGCAGTGCTAGAGATCAGATGACAGGGCCTTACAATCAGCCCCAGCATTTT.

This chain links TRBV5-1 with TRBJ1-2, with D tentatively TRBD1 (6 bases). Deletions cut 3 bases from V and 6 bases from J, with 18 bases between. The CDR3 contains 15 residues. Germline values: CDR1 SGHRS, CDR2 YFSETQ. CDR3 nucleotide sequence: TGCGCCAGCAGCTCAGAGGCGGGGGGCAGGAATGGCTACACCTTC. Translated: CASSSEAGGRNGYTF.

This clonotype was observed a handful of times. The chain joins TRBV7-9 to TRBJ1-4; D ambiguous. Per germline, CDR1 SEHNR and CDR2 FQNEAQ (reference sequence). The V end lost 0 bases, the J end lost 11 bases, and 13 bases lay between the germline ends. The CDR3 consists of 14 residues. The CDR3 loop reads CASSLAEAGVKLFF. For the CDR3, the DNA is TGTGCCAGCAGCTTAGCGGAGGCGGGAGTGAAACTGTTTTTT. The full variable domain, with the rest looked up from reference TRBV7-9 and TRBJ1-4, is DTGVSQNPRHKITKRGQNVTFRCDPISEHNRLYWYRQTLGQGPEFLTYFQNEAQLEKSRLLSDRFSAERPKGSFSTLEIQRTEQGDSAMYLCASSLAEAGVKLFFGSGTQLSVL.

Worth noting for this clonotype: A much more abundant neighbour one base away suggests this may be a read error. This chain links TRBV4-2 with TRBJ2-1, with TRBD2 matching 8 bases. This CDR3 has 17 amino acids. From germline, CDR1 is LGHNA and CDR2 YNFKEQ. The J segment lost 3 bases and the V segment lost 0 bases, leaving 7 bases of the junction unmatched. The CDR3: CASSQDLRGGCYNEQFF. The CDR3 nucleotides are TGTGCCAGCAGCCAAGATCTTCGCGGGGGGTGCTACAATGAGCAGTTCTTC.